This T cell receptor beta chain was obtained from a study of blood T cells in healthy people across ages. The second PCR ran 7 to 11 cycles with a sample-barcoded 5' primer and J-beta primers. All samples yielded 2.5 million or more CDR3-containing paired-end reads. MiXCR, applied by TCRdb to the 5' RACE reads, yields one record per CDR3 protein. The data contain approximately 800,000 distinct CDR3 sequences, approximately 67% of them singletons. A word on this clonotype: The antigen remains unidentified.

Points from the study as a whole: More naive CD4+ cells and higher diversity were found in long-lived than in aged donors.

The CDR3 has 14 residues. Between the trimmed V and J ends, which lost 7 bases and 3 bases, there was a span of 14 bases. The specimen was blood. The receptor was derived from a man aged 25 to 45 in good health. The V and J genes are TRBV12-3 or TRBV12-4 and TRBJ2-3; TRBD1 might be the D (5 bases). This CDR3 is CASKLGVRTDTQYF. The CDR3 DNA is TGTGCCAGCAAGTTAGGGGTTAGGACAGATACGCAGTATTTT.